The 25 T cell receptor beta chains below come from one sample, sequenced in a study of T cells of healthy individuals. TCRdb ran MiXCR on the 5' RACE reads and lists one entry per CDR3 protein. The sample consists of tens of thousands of distinct CDR3 sequences, around 4.5% of them appearing once. The source of these receptors is a human donor in good health.

The J gene is TRBJ2-5, the V gene TRBV12-3 or TRBV12-4, with 7 bases aligning to TRBD2. The CDR3 is 14 amino acids. Trimming cost V 6 bases and J 3 bases; bases outside gene matches: 7. The DNA for the CDR3 is TGTGCCAGCAGCCGAGCGGGATCCGAAGAGACCCAGTACTTC. Amino acid sequence: CASSRAGSEETQYF.

This clonotype was detected ten times or more. The chain combines TRBV30 with TRBJ2-3; 10 positions match TRBD2. This CDR3 is built from 17 residues. The junction had 8 bases not matched to a gene; V was cut back by 2 bases and J by 0 bases. The germline V gene encodes CDR1 GTSNPN and CDR2 SVGIG (reference sequence). The CDR3 nucleotides read TGTGCCTGGAGTCCACCCTGGACTAGCGGTAGCACAGATACGCAGTATTTT. As protein: CAWSPPWTSGSTDTQYF. Full variable domain (rest looked up from reference TRBV30 and TRBJ2-3): SQTIHQWPATLVQPVGSPLSLECTVEGTSNPNLYWYRQAAGRGLQLLFYSVGIGQISSEVPQNLSASRPQDRQFILSSKKLLLSDSGFYLCAWSPPWTSGSTDTQYFGPGTRLTVL.

Of note for this clonotype: A junction end diverges from the germline sequence, so it may reflect a read error. The V and J genes are TRBV6-5 and TRBJ1-4; 9 nucleotides match TRBD1. The CDR3 has 18 amino acids. The germline CDR1 and CDR2 sequences are MNHEY and SVGAGI. The CDR3: CASSYGTGNRVSKEKLFF. The CDR3 DNA sequence: TGTGCCAGCAGTTACGGGACAGGGAATCGAGTGTCTAAGGAAAAACTGTTTTTT.

This clonotype has at least ten counts. The chain combines TRBV5-1 with TRBJ2-2; 13 bases map to TRBD2. The ends lost 0 bases at V and 4 bases at J; junction bases unmatched: 6. Germline loops: CDR1 SGHRS, CDR2 YFSETQ. CDR3 length equals 18 residues. Here the CDR3 reads CASSLEGLAGRSTGELFF. The DNA for the CDR3 is TGCGCCAGCAGCTTGGAGGGACTAGCGGGAAGAAGCACCGGGGAGCTGTTTTTT.

There are a few counts of this clonotype. The chain recombines TRBV5-1 with TRBJ1-1, with D tentatively TRBD1 (6 bases). Germline CDR1 SGHRS, CDR2 YFSETQ. The CDR3 is made up of 15 amino acids. The germline V and J ends were trimmed by 4 bases and 1 base, with 14 bases remaining between them. For the CDR3, the DNA is TGCGCCAGCAGCGCGACAGGTTGGGGGAACACTGAAGCTTTCTTT. Its protein is CASSATGWGNTEAFF. Drawing the rest from reference TRBV5-1 and TRBJ1-1, the complete variable domain is KAGVTQTPRYLIKTRGQQVTLSCSPISGHRSVSWYQQTPGQGLQFLFEYFSETQRNKGNFPGRFSGRQFSNSRSEMNVSTLELGDSALYLCASSATGWGNTEAFFGQGTRLTVV.

There are a few counts of this clonotype. The CDR3 reads CATSDAQGTSTDTQYF. The DNA for the CDR3 is TGTGCCACCAGTGATGCACAGGGGACAAGCACAGATACGCAGTATTTT. The rearrangement links TRBV24-1 to TRBJ2-3, with 7 bases identical to TRBD1. This CDR3 has 16 residues. Trimming took 3 bases from V and 0 from J; bases not matched to a gene: 5. CDR1 and CDR2 (germline): KGHDR, SFDVKD.

J is TRBJ1-2 and V is TRBV29-1, with a tentative D call TRBD1 (5 bases). Trimming stripped 4 bases from V and 4 bases from J, with 16 bases between. The CDR3 is 14 amino acids. The germline CDR1 and CDR2 sequences are SQVTM and ANQGSEA. This CDR3 reads CSVGSSGFSYGYTF. The CDR3 bases are TGCAGCGTTGGGAGCTCAGGGTTCTCCTATGGCTACACCTTC.

This clonotype was counted at least ten times. The chain employs TRBV11-2 and TRBJ2-3; 9 nucleotides align to TRBD1. CDR3 size: 14 residues. From germline, CDR1 is SGHAT and CDR2 FQNNGV. After removal of 5 bases from V and 4 bases from J, the junction contained 4 bases not matched to a gene. The CDR3 DNA reads as TGTGCCAGCAGCCCCCGACAGGGGGCAGATACGCAGTATTTT. It specifies CASSPRQGADTQYF.

The CDR3: CASSRQSSDEQFF. The CDR3 DNA reads as TGTGCCAGCAGCCGACAGAGTTCGGATGAGCAGTTCTTC. The chain employs TRBV5-4 and TRBJ2-1; tentatively, D is TRBD1 (5 bases). V lost 4 bases and J 8 bases, leaving 13 bases between the germline ends. The CDR3 has 13 amino acids. Germline loops: CDR1 SGHNT, CDR2 YYREEE (reference sequence).

This clonotype was counted between two and nine times. CDR3 sequence reads: CASTGTGWVPVENIQYF. Here the CDR3 DNA reads TGTGCCAGCACGGGGACAGGGTGGGTCCCGGTTGAAAACATTCAGTACTTC. V is TRBV2 and J is TRBJ2-4, with 9 bases matching TRBD1. The ends lost 7 bases at V and 5 bases at J; junction bases unmatched: 15. The CDR3 length is 17 residues. Germline V gene data show CDR1 as SNHLY and CDR2 as FYNNEI.

This clonotype was picked up many times. V and J are TRBV10-3 and TRBJ1-5; D is uncertain. V lost 2 bases and J 4 bases, leaving 6 bases between the germline ends. This CDR3 has 13 residues. From germline, CDR1 is ENHRY and CDR2 SYGVKD. CDR3 amino acids: CAISEQANQPQHF. The CDR3 nucleotides are TGTGCCATCAGTGAGCAGGCAAATCAGCCCCAGCATTTT.

This clonotype was seen a handful of times. CDR3 amino acids: CASSLAGMFNEQFF. The DNA for the CDR3 is TGTGCCAGCAGCTTAGCGGGAATGTTCAATGAGCAGTTCTTC. The chain links TRBV7-9 to TRBJ2-1; D is unresolved. The CDR3 is 14 amino acids. Germline-derived CDR1 and CDR2 are SEHNR and FQNEAQ (reference sequence). V shed 0 bases and J shed 6 bases, with 9 bases lying between them.

There are many counts of this clonotype. The chain recombines TRBV7-2 with TRBJ1-4, with a tentative D call TRBD1 (5 bases). The V gene lost 2 bases and the J gene lost 5 bases, with 9 bases spanning the gap. The germline V gene encodes CDR1 SGHTA and CDR2 FQGNSA. The CDR3 extends over 14 amino acids. The CDR3 protein is CASSLLGGNEKLFF. The DNA for the CDR3 is TGTGCCAGCAGCTTATTGGGGGGAAATGAAAAACTGTTTTTT.

This clonotype occurred many times. The V and J genes are TRBV6-5 and TRBJ2-7; the match to TRBD1 covers 10 bases. V dropped 5 bases and J dropped 4; count of bases not matched to a gene: 8. The CDR3 loop spans 15 amino acids. Germline CDR1 and CDR2: MNHEY and SVGAGI. The chain's CDR3 is CASSPGQGGWYEQYF. DNA for the CDR3: TGTGCCAGCAGTCCAGGACAGGGGGGATGGTACGAGCAGTACTTC.

V gene TRBV7-9 combines with J gene TRBJ2-1; the D gene is possibly TRBD1 (6 bases). Germline lookup yields CDR1 SEHNR and CDR2 FQNEAQ (reference sequence). Trimming stripped 6 bases from V and 11 bases from J, with 20 bases between. The CDR3 is made up of 14 amino acids. The CDR3 here is CASRARGTQAKQFF. The CDR3 DNA is TGTGCCAGCAGAGCTAGAGGGACACAGGCAAAGCAGTTCTTC.

This clonotype occurred a few times. This chain connects TRBV12-3 or TRBV12-4 to TRBJ1-2; D gene uncertain. This CDR3 spans 12 amino acids. V was pared by 7 bases and J by 8 bases, with 14 bases between. The CDR3: CASTPNRKGYTF. DNA for the CDR3: TGTGCCAGCACCCCGAATAGGAAGGGCTACACCTTC.

V usage is TRBV20-1 and J usage is TRBJ2-1; possible D gene TRBD2, 6 bases. The CDR3 runs to 15 residues. Germline lookup yields CDR1 DFQATT and CDR2 SNEGSKA (reference sequence). The V end lost 4 bases, the J end lost 3 bases, and 16 bases lay between the germline ends. The CDR3 DNA reads as TGCAGTGCTATAACGGGACTTTCTTACTACAATGAGCAGTTCTTC. It is translated as CSAITGLSYYNEQFF.

The table lists this clonotype with many counts. J is TRBJ2-1 and V is TRBV12-3 or TRBV12-4; 9 positions agree with TRBD2. Germline trimming cut 3 bases from V and 8 bases from J; bases unmatched to any gene: 11. The CDR3 is made up of 16 amino acids. The CDR3 bases are TGTGCCAGCAGTTTTAGTGGAAGCGGGGGGTATGATGAGCAGTTCTTC. Translating it yields CASSFSGSGGYDEQFF.

This clonotype occurred many times. The gene calls are TRBV12-3 or TRBV12-4 and TRBJ1-1, with 8 bases aligning to TRBD1. The CDR3 totals 14 residues. The V and J ends lost 7 bases and 4 bases, in that order; junction bases with no gene match: 8. This CDR3 reads CASTMTGVGTEAFF. The CDR3 nucleotides are TGTGCCAGCACTATGACAGGGGTCGGCACTGAAGCTTTCTTT.

Notes on this clonotype: A much larger clonotype is one base distant, so this may be a read error. The rearrangement links TRBV2 to TRBJ2-1; TRBD1 agrees at 8 bases. There are 14 residues in the CDR3. The germline V gene encodes CDR1 SNHLY and CDR2 FYNNEI. The CDR3 is CACSYRGYYNEQFF. CDR3 bases: TGTGCCTGCAGTTACAGGGGGTACTACAATGAGCAGTTCTTC. The variable domain in full, completed from reference TRBV2 and TRBJ2-1, reads EPEVTQTPSHQVTQMGQEVILRCVPISNHLYFYWYRQILGQKVEFLVSFYNNEISEKSEIFDDQFSVERPDGSNFTLKIRSTKLEDSAMYFCACSYRGYYNEQFFGPGTRLTVL.

The rearrangement links TRBV12-3 or TRBV12-4 to TRBJ2-7, with D unresolved. V was pared by 3 bases and J by 4 bases, with 7 bases between. CDR3 length equals 12 residues. The CDR3 spells CASSLQAYEQYF. Here the CDR3 DNA reads TGTGCCAGCAGTTTGCAGGCATACGAGCAGTACTTC.

This clonotype came up many times. The chain is built from TRBV7-2 and TRBJ2-2; D possibly corresponds to TRBD1 (6 bases). CDR1 and CDR2 (germline): SGHTA, FQGNSA. CDR3 length: 13 amino acids. V was shortened by 1 base and J by 9 bases, with 9 bases between the two germline ends. CDR3 sequence: CASSLGTVRELFF. The CDR3 DNA sequence: TGTGCCAGCAGCTTAGGGACAGTGCGGGAGCTGTTTTTT.

The sample holds many counts of this clonotype. The chain couples TRBV7-2 to TRBJ1-2; D not resolved. The CDR3 has 15 amino acids. The germline V and J ends were trimmed by 1 base and 6 bases, with 15 bases remaining between them. Germline-derived CDR1 and CDR2 are SGHTA and FQGNSA. The CDR3 DNA follows: TGTGCCAGCAGCTTAGATAGCGGGTCAGGTGATGGCTACACCTTC. Translated: CASSLDSGSGDGYTF. Combining the CDR3 with reference TRBV7-2 and TRBJ1-2 gives the whole variable domain GAGVSQSPSNKVTEKGKDVELRCDPISGHTALYWYRQSLGQGLEFLIYFQGNSAPDKSGLPSDRFSAERTGGSVSTLTIQRTQQEDSAVYLCASSLDSGSGDGYTFGSGTRLTVV.

This clonotype was seen ten or more times. The rearrangement uses TRBV2 and TRBJ1-2; 8 bases are a match to TRBD1. Looked up from germline, CDR1 is SNHLY and CDR2 is FYNNEI. Germline trimming cut 7 bases from V and 0 bases from J; bases unmatched to any gene: 7. The CDR3 runs to 15 residues. CDR3 protein: CASTSDRVANYGYTF. In DNA form, the CDR3 reads TGTGCCAGCACGTCGGACAGGGTGGCTAACTATGGCTACACCTTC.

This clonotype was observed many times. J is TRBJ2-3 and V is TRBV24-1; TRBD1 is a possible D gene (6 bases). CDR3 length equals 16 residues. V was cut by 4 bases and J by 0 bases, with 13 bases left in between. Germline CDR1 KGHDR, CDR2 SFDVKD. DNA of the CDR3: TGTGCCACCAGTGAACCGACAGGAACTAGCACAGATACGCAGTATTTT. Its protein product is CATSEPTGTSTDTQYF.